This TCR beta chain is drawn from a study of T cells in localized non-small cell lung cancer. The CDR3 runs 16 residues. Germline CDR1 SGHVS, CDR2 FQNEAQ. Generated by immunoSEQ multiplex PCR, the TCRdb table keeps only in-frame clones and is missing some. The repertoire holds about 46,000 clones, with roughly 79% as singletons. This receptor was obtained from a man between 40 and 69 years old with stage III lung adenocarcinoma. The chain uses TRBV7-8 and TRBJ2-5; 9 nucleotides match TRBD2. With the DNA end fitting TRBJ2-7 better, the J assignment may be wrong. The sample was peripheral blood mononuclear cells, taken before any cancer treatment. CDR3 sequence: CASSPFRLAVSYEQYF. CDR3 bases: TGTGCCAGCAGCCCCTTTCGACTAGCGGTATCCTACGAGCAGTACTTC.